These 19 T cell receptor beta chains were all obtained from the same sample, sequenced in a study of blood T cell dynamics during melanoma immunotherapy. Time point specified: week 3, after first cycle of checkpoint inhibitor. Repertoires were generated with immunoSEQ multiplex PCR, while TCRdb's copy carries only in-frame clones and drops some. The sample has 10,000 or so clones; about nine tenths are singletons. The starting material was blood, obtained from a patient treated with checkpoint blockade. The receptors come from a human donor with melanoma.

This clone was counted once. Here the CDR3 reads CASGTGGGTDTQYF. The CDR3 nucleotides read TGTGCCAGCGGGACAGGGGGAGGCACAGATACGCAGTATTTT. The rearrangement joins TRBV28 to TRBJ2-3, with 11 bases that match TRBD1. The germline CDR1 and CDR2 sequences are MDHEN and SYDVKM. Germline trimming cut 8 bases from V and 1 base from J; bases unmatched to any gene: 2. This CDR3 comprises 14 residues.

The chain is built from TRBV6-6 and TRBJ2-7, with unresolved D. Germline values: CDR1 MNHNY, CDR2 SVGAGI (reference sequence). The CDR3 is 13 residues long. V was trimmed by 6 bases and J by 6 bases, leaving 15 bases between them. The DNA of the CDR3 is TGTGCCAGCAGCTATGCCCCGGGCCCCGAGCAGTACTTC. This sequence encodes CASSYAPGPEQYF.

As for this clone: A read error may produce the germline difference seen at one junction end. CDR3 sequence: CARLGSYNEQFF. CDR3 coding DNA: TGCGCCCGACTAGGATCCTACAATGAGCAGTTCTTC. The genes are TRBV30 and TRBJ2-1; TRBD2 is a possible D gene (6 bases). The CDR3 extends over 12 amino acids. Germline-derived CDR1 and CDR2 are GTSNPN and SVGIG (reference sequence).

The CDR3 bases are TGTGCCAGCAGTTCCCCGGGACAGGGCAATGAGCAGTTCTTC. Amino acid sequence: CASSSPGQGNEQFF. The chain is built from TRBV28 and TRBJ2-1; TRBD1 matches 9 bases. After removal of 4 bases from V and 6 bases from J, the junction contained 4 bases not matched to a gene. This CDR3 has 14 residues. The germline gives CDR1 MDHEN, CDR2 SYDVKM.

The genes are TRBV28 and TRBJ2-7; D is possibly TRBD2 (6 bases). The germline V gene encodes CDR1 MDHEN and CDR2 SYDVKM. This CDR3 has 14 residues. The V and J ends lost 2 bases and 7 bases respectively, with 15 bases between them. The CDR3 reads CASSLTGEGREQYF. The CDR3 bases are TGTGCCAGCAGTTTAACGGGAGAGGGCCGAGAGCAGTACTTC. The full variable domain, with the rest looked up from reference TRBV28 and TRBJ2-7, is DVKVTQSSRYLVKRTGEKVFLECVQDMDHENMFWYRQDPGLGLRLIYFSYDVKMKEKGDIPEGYSVSREKKERFSLILESASTNQTSMYLCASSLTGEGREQYFGPGTRLTVT.

The V gene is TRBV19, the J gene TRBJ1-4; D remains ambiguous. V lost 7 bases and J 7 bases, leaving 13 bases between the germline ends. CDR3 length: 13 residues. Germline CDR1 and CDR2: LNHDA and SQIVND (reference sequence). The CDR3 loop is CASTTGRGEKLFF. The DNA of the CDR3 is TGTGCCAGTACCACCGGACGGGGTGAAAAACTGTTTTTT.

The chain recombines TRBV5-6 with TRBJ2-1, with 9 nucleotides matching TRBD1. Germline CDR1 reads SGHDT; CDR2 reads YYEEEE. Trimming at V came to 6 bases and at J to 10 bases, leaving 8 bases not matched to a gene. The CDR3 loop spans 13 amino acids. CDR3 bases: TGTGCCAGCACCCCAACAGGGGGCAACGAGCAGTTCTTC. Its protein product is CASTPTGGNEQFF.

The chain couples TRBV18 to TRBJ2-1; the D gene is possibly TRBD2 (6 bases). V was trimmed by 6 bases and J by 3 bases, leaving 15 bases between them. CDR3 length: 15 amino acids. CDR1 is KGHSH, CDR2 LQKENI, per germline. The CDR3 coding sequence is TGTGCCAGCTCCCTCGGGACTCCGGGCTACAATGAGCAGTTCTTC. It specifies CASSLGTPGYNEQFF.

This clone was seen only a few times. This chain links TRBV19 with TRBJ1-5; no clear D. CDR3 length equals 13 residues. V was pared by 3 bases and J by 7 bases, with 10 bases between. The V gene's germline CDR1 is LNHDA and CDR2 SQIVND (reference sequence). CDR3 amino acids: CASSIVGYQPQHF. The CDR3 coding sequence is TGTGCCAGTAGTATTGTAGGGTACCAGCCCCAGCATTTT.

J is TRBJ1-1 and V is TRBV19, with a tentative D call TRBD1 (5 bases). Trimming cost V 7 bases and J 5 bases, with 14 bases left between them. This CDR3 is 13 amino acids long. Germline values: CDR1 LNHDA, CDR2 SQIVND (reference sequence). The CDR3 nucleotides read TGTGCCAGTATCGGGGGAGGGCGGACTGAAGCTTTCTTT. Translated, it gives CASIGGGRTEAFF. The full variable domain, in which reference TRBV19 and TRBJ1-1 provide the parts outside the CDR3, is DGGITQSPKYLFRKEGQNVTLSCEQNLNHDAMYWYRQDPGQGLRLIYYSQIVNDFQKGDIAEGYSVSREKKESFPLTVTSAQKNPTAFYLCASIGGGRTEAFFGQGTRLTVV.

This chain connects TRBV30 to TRBJ1-1; the match to TRBD1 covers 7 bases. In germline, CDR1 is GTSNPN, CDR2 SVGIG (reference sequence). V lost 2 bases, J lost 4 bases, and 4 bases stayed unmatched. The CDR3 is 13 amino acids. The chain's CDR3 is CAWSRQGGTEAFF. CDR3 bases: TGTGCCTGGAGTCGACAGGGAGGCACTGAAGCTTTCTTT.

The genes are TRBV2 and TRBJ2-1; 7 bases align to TRBD2. Trimming at V came to 7 bases and at J to 4 bases, leaving 10 bases not matched to a gene. CDR3 length: 15 amino acids. CDR1 SNHLY and CDR2 FYNNEI come from the germline V gene. The DNA of the CDR3 is TGTGCCAGCATTACCCTAGCGGCTCGTTACAATGAGCAGTTCTTC. This codes for CASITLAARYNEQFF.

This rearrangement joins TRBV6-1 to TRBJ2-1; 8 bases match TRBD1. Germline V lookup: CDR1 MNHNS, CDR2 SASEGT. J was trimmed by 8 bases and V by 8 bases; bases with no gene match: 8. This CDR3 has 13 amino acids. The chain's CDR3 is CASRLTGVDEQFF. DNA for the CDR3: TGTGCCAGCCGATTGACAGGGGTGGATGAGCAGTTCTTC.

In DNA form, the CDR3 reads TGTGCCAGCAGTTTCCCCCAGTCAGGTACAGGGGAGCAGTACTTC. This sequence encodes CASSFPQSGTGEQYF. V gene TRBV28 combines with J gene TRBJ2-7; a possible D gene is TRBD1 (6 bases). Germline CDR1 and CDR2: MDHEN and SYDVKM. CDR3 length: 15 residues. Trimming left V 3 bases short and J 7 bases short, with 19 bases between.

In its sample, this clone was seen a few times. Sequence at one end of the junction differs from germline and may be a read error. V gene TRBV7-7 combines with J gene TRBJ2-7; D possibly uses TRBD1 or TRBD2 (5 bases each). CDR1 SSHAT and CDR2 FNYEAQ come from the germline V gene (reference sequence). The CDR3 runs to 13 residues. The CDR3 DNA reads as TGTGCTAGCAGCTTAGGGACGGGCTACGAGCAGTACTTC. Translated: CASSLGTGYEQYF.

This clone turned up a few times. The chain is built from TRBV7-8 and TRBJ1-2; 7 bases map to TRBD1. Trimming cost V 5 bases and J 7 bases; bases outside gene matches: 16. The CDR3 is 16 amino acids. Germline values: CDR1 SGHVS, CDR2 FQNEAQ. The CDR3 DNA follows: TGTGCCAGCAGCCCGTCAGCGGACAGGCATTTCCGTGGCTACACCTTC. Translated: CASSPSADRHFRGYTF. The full variable domain, completed using reference TRBV7-8 and TRBJ1-2, is GAGVSQSPRYKVAKRGQDVALRCDPISGHVSLFWYQQALGQGPEFLTYFQNEAQLDKSGLPSDRFFAERPEGSVSTLKIQRTQQEDSAVYLCASSPSADRHFRGYTFGSGTRLTVV.

V is TRBV4-1 and J is TRBJ2-1, with 13 positions matching TRBD2. Germline V CDR1 and CDR2: MGHRA, YSYEKL. The length of the CDR3 is 18 residues. Trimming at V came to 0 bases and at J to 4 bases, leaving 6 bases not matched to a gene. The CDR3 is CASSQETGLAGKYNEQFF. The CDR3 DNA follows: TGCGCCAGCAGCCAAGAAACGGGACTAGCGGGAAAGTACAATGAGCAGTTCTTC.

This chain links TRBV5-1 with TRBJ2-1; 11 nucleotides agree with TRBD2. The CDR3 is made up of 15 amino acids. Trimming at V came to 7 bases and at J to 6 bases, leaving 9 bases not matched to a gene. Per the germline V gene, CDR1 is SGHRS and CDR2 is YFSETQ. This chain's CDR3 is CASGTTSGSINEQFF. CDR3 in DNA: TGCGCCAGCGGGACAACTAGCGGGAGTATCAATGAGCAGTTCTTC.

V and J are TRBV27 and TRBJ2-7; TRBD2 agrees at 10 bases. Per germline, CDR1 MNHEY and CDR2 SMNVEV (reference sequence). CDR3 size: 15 residues. V lost 4 bases, J lost 0 bases, and 3 bases stayed unmatched. CDR3 nucleotide sequence: TGTGCCAGCAGTTCCCCTAGCGGGAGCTCCTACGAGCAGTACTTC. Residues: CASSSPSGSSYEQYF.